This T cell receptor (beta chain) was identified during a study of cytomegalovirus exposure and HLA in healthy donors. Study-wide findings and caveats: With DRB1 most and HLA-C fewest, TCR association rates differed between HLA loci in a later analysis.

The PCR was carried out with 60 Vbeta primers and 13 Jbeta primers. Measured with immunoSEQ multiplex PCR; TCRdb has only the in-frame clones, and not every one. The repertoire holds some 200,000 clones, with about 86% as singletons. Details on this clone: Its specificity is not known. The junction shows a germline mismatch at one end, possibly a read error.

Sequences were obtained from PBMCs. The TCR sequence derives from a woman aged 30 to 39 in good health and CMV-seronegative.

The CDR3: CASSYSNQGANSQYF. In DNA, the CDR3 is TGTGCCAGCAGTTACTCGAATCAGGGGGCAAACAGTCAGTACTTC. The rearrangement joins TRBV6-6 to TRBJ2-4; 8 bases align to TRBD1. This CDR3 is built from 15 residues. Germline V gene lookup returns CDR1 MNHNY and CDR2 SVGAGI (reference sequence).